The rows below give T cell receptor beta chains drawn from one sample of a study of blood T cell repertoires in COVID-19. TCRdb keeps only in-frame clones here, not all; method: immunoSEQ multiplex PCR. Among about 84,000 clones listed, about 73% were seen once. The sequencing input was peripheral blood. These receptors were obtained from a man aged 45-65 years with active or convalescent COVID-19. Both conserved end residues are part of each CDR3. The D gene is left open where the match is weak. Where a row states a size, it is once, few, many or the class of an expanded clone; other rows omit it.

TRBJ1-1 many 13 - TRBV12-3/TRBV12-4 CASSQGPSTEAFF TGTGCCAGCAGCCAGGGTCCGTCGACTGAAGCTTTCTTT
TRBJ1-6 few 14 - TRBV7-3 CASSQEAVNSPLHF TGTGCCAGCAGCCAAGAGGCAGTTAATTCACCCCTCCACTTT
TRBJ1-5 - 15 - TRBV19 CASSIGWGGNQPQHF TGTGCCAGTAGTATTGGGTGGGGGGGCAATCAGCCCCAGCATTTT
TRBJ2-1 - 16 TRBD2 TRBV4-2 CASSQDASGGYNEQFF TGTGCCAGCAGCCAAGATGCTAGCGGGGGGTACAATGAGCAGTTCTTC
TRBJ1-1 - 17 - TRBV11-2 CASSSTPPVRLDTEAFF TGTGCCAGCAGCTCCACCCCCCCGGTGAGGTTGGACACTGAAGCTTTCTTT
TRBJ2-1 - 12 - TRBV5-1 CASSLGEDEQFF TGCGCCAGCAGCTTGGGAGAGGATGAGCAGTTCTTC
TRBJ1-2 - 16 TRBD1 TRBV5-1 CASSLEGQGAVYGYTF TGCGCCAGCAGCTTGGAGGGACAGGGGGCGGTCTATGGCTACACCTTC
TRBJ1-2 - 12 - TRBV29-1 CSASGTNYGYTF TGCAGTGCGTCAGGCACTAACTATGGCTACACCTTC
TRBJ2-1 once 14 - TRBV28 CASSSAGFVDEQFF TGTGCCAGCAGCTCGGCAGGGTTTGTCGATGAGCAGTTCTTC
TRBJ1-6 - 14 - TRBV30 CACHRRRYNSPLHF TGTGCCTGCCATCGGAGGCGGTATAATTCACCCCTCCACTTT
TRBJ1-4 - 14 - TRBV27 CASSRRGVSEKLFF TGTGCCAGCAGCCGGCGGGGTGTCAGTGAAAAACTGTTTTTT
TRBJ1-5 - 14 - TRBV5-8 CASSLGHPPKPQHF TGTGCCAGCAGCTTGGGGCACCCCCCCAAGCCCCAGCATTTT
TRBJ1-5 - 13 TRBD1 TRBV7-2 CASSPQGDQPQHF TGTGCCAGCAGCCCACAGGGGGATCAGCCCCAGCATTTT
TRBJ2-1 many 18 TRBD2 TRBV24-1 CATTGLAGGQSSYNEQFF TGTGCCACCACAGGACTAGCGGGGGGCCAAAGCTCCTACAATGAGCAGTTCTTC
TRBJ1-5 - 14 TRBD1 TRBV5-8 CASSRDSPYQPQHF TGTGCCAGCAGCAGGGACAGCCCTTATCAGCCCCAGCATTTT
TRBJ2-2 - 15 - TRBV6-4 CASSLWDFGPGELFF TGTGCCAGCAGCCTATGGGACTTCGGACCCGGGGAGCTGTTTTTT
TRBJ2-5 - 15 TRBD2 TRBV5-4 CAIPSTSGGASTQYF TGTGCCATCCCCTCGACTAGCGGGGGGGCCAGTACCCAGTACTTC
TRBJ2-1 - 13 TRBD2 TRBV6-2/TRBV6-3 CASSYTSGGQQFF TGTGCCAGCAGTTACACAAGCGGGGGTCAACAGTTCTTC
TRBJ2-7 - 15 TRBD2 TRBV6-5 CASNHGGTASYEQYF TGTGCCAGCAACCACGGGGGGACCGCCTCCTACGAGCAGTACTTC